Presented here are 19 T cell receptor beta chains from one specimen sequenced in a study of T cell responses to AZD1222 COVID-19 vaccine. TCRdb keeps only in-frame clones here, not all; method: immunoSEQ multiplex PCR. This table holds more than 110,000 clones, about 94% found once. The starting material was peripheral blood, obtained on day 0 of AZD1222 vaccination. These receptors originate from an adult in good health.

This clone occurred once. The V gene is TRBV18, the J gene TRBJ2-5; 10 bases align to TRBD1. This CDR3 has 17 residues. Germline CDR1 and CDR2: KGHSH and LQKENI. V was clipped by 3 bases and J by 1 base; unmatched bases: 8. CDR3 region: CASSPVLGTGVQETQYF. The DNA for the CDR3 is TGTGCCAGCTCACCTGTATTAGGGACAGGGGTCCAAGAGACCCAGTACTTC.

The chain links TRBV12-3 or TRBV12-4 to TRBJ2-5, with D unresolved. The germline V and J ends were trimmed by 3 bases and 4 bases, with 6 bases remaining between them. The CDR3 extends over 12 amino acids. The CDR3 nucleotides read TGTGCCAGCAGTTTGTGGGGAGAGACCCAGTACTTC. It encodes CASSLWGETQYF.

The V gene is TRBV7-7, the J gene TRBJ2-2; D not resolved. The CDR3 extends over 14 amino acids. Germline V gives CDR1 SSHAT, CDR2 FNYEAQ (reference sequence). The V gene lost 0 bases and the J gene lost 5 bases, with 7 bases spanning the gap. The CDR3, as DNA: TGTGCCAGCAGCTTAGCGCGAGAGACCGGGGAGCTGTTTTTT. Translated: CASSLARETGELFF. Based on the CDR3 plus reference TRBV7-7 and TRBJ2-2, the full variable domain is GAGVSQSPRYKVTKRGQDVTLRCDPISSHATLYWYQQALGQGPEFLTYFNYEAQPDKSGLPSDRFSAERPEGSISTLTIQRTEQRDSAMYRCASSLARETGELFFGEGSRLTVL.

The chain has TRBV5-8 and TRBJ2-7, with 13 positions matching TRBD2. The CDR3 has 16 amino acids. Germline V gives CDR1 SGHTS, CDR2 YDEGEE. V lost 4 bases and J lost 5; bases outside the gene matches: 9. In nucleotides, the CDR3 is TGTGCCAGCAGCACTCGGACTAGCGGGAGTCTACACGAGCAGTACTTC. Its protein is CASSTRTSGSLHEQYF.

This rearrangement joins TRBV7-9 to TRBJ1-3; 8 nucleotides agree with TRBD1. Losses at the gene ends were 0 bases for V and 4 bases for J; bases not matched to a gene: 5. The V gene's germline CDR1 is SEHNR and CDR2 FQNEAQ (reference sequence). This CDR3 has 16 residues. The CDR3 region is CASSLAGTGRGNTIYF. DNA for the CDR3: TGTGCCAGCAGCTTAGCTGGGACAGGCCGCGGAAACACCATATATTTT.

This clone has just one count. The gene calls are TRBV5-1 and TRBJ1-1, with D possibly TRBD1 on 5 matching bases. CDR1 and CDR2 (germline): SGHRS, YFSETQ. The V end was cut by 0 bases, the J end by 3 bases, with 12 bases between. There are 15 residues in the CDR3. The CDR3 DNA sequence: TGCGCCAGCAGCTTGGAGGGTCAGGGTTACACTGAAGCTTTCTTT. It codes for CASSLEGQGYTEAFF.

The V call is TRBV4-1, the J call TRBJ2-1; 11 bases agree with TRBD1. Germline CDR1 reads MGHRA; CDR2 reads YSYEKL. Unmatched junction bases numbered 5, after V lost 2 bases and J lost 8 bases. The CDR3 spans 15 residues. CDR3 bases: TGCGCCAGCAGCCAAACCGGGACAGGGGGTTATGAGCAGTTCTTC. Translated: CASSQTGTGGYEQFF.

V and J are TRBV28 and TRBJ1-2; TRBD1 agrees at 7 bases. This CDR3 is 12 amino acids long. Germline loops: CDR1 MDHEN, CDR2 SYDVKM. Trimming took 9 bases from V and 6 from J; bases not matched to a gene: 7. The CDR3 coding sequence is TGTGCCAGTTACGGGACAGCGAATGGCTACACCTTC. As protein: CASYGTANGYTF.

The chain is built from TRBV29-1 and TRBJ1-2; D uncertain. With 1 base removed from V and 2 bases from J, the gap between germline ends came to 8 bases. The germline gives CDR1 SQVTM, CDR2 ANQGSEA. The CDR3 has 13 residues. CDR3 sequence: CSVEGPTNYGYTF. In DNA, the CDR3 is TGCAGCGTTGAAGGGCCCACAAACTATGGCTACACCTTC.

This chain connects TRBV7-2 to TRBJ1-6; D is undetermined. The CDR3 runs to 16 residues. Between the trimmed V and J ends, which lost 2 bases and 5 bases, there was a span of 13 bases. Germline CDR1 reads SGHTA; CDR2 reads FQGNSA. CDR3 DNA: TGTGCCAGCAGCTTATCTAGGACGGCAAATAATTCACCCCTCCACTTT. This codes for CASSLSRTANNSPLHF. The whole variable domain, remainder taken from reference TRBV7-2 and TRBJ1-6, is GAGVSQSPSNKVTEKGKDVELRCDPISGHTALYWYRQSLGQGLEFLIYFQGNSAPDKSGLPSDRFSAERTGGSVSTLTIQRTQQEDSAVYLCASSLSRTANNSPLHFGNGTRLTVT.

This chain links TRBV27 with TRBJ1-1; no firm D call. This CDR3 is 15 amino acids long. The V end lost 1 base, the J end lost 0 bases, and 9 bases lay between the germline ends. Germline CDR1 MNHEY, CDR2 SMNVEV (reference sequence). CDR3 residues: CASSLLPIMNTEAFF. In DNA, the CDR3 is TGTGCCAGCAGTTTATTACCAATAATGAACACTGAAGCTTTCTTT.

The chain carries TRBV3-1 (or the pseudogene TRBV3-2) and TRBJ2-7; TRBD2 matches 7 bases. Germline-derived CDR1 and CDR2 are LGHDT and YNNKEL (reference sequence). CDR3 length equals 14 residues. J was trimmed by 2 bases and V by 6 bases; bases with no gene match: 7. The CDR3 nucleotides read TGTGCCAGCAGTCGGGACTATACTACCTACGAGCAGTACTTC. Its protein is CASSRDYTTYEQYF.

The J gene is TRBJ2-2, the V gene TRBV28, with 8 bases identical to TRBD2. This CDR3 is built from 14 residues. Trimming at V came to 6 bases and at J to 5 bases, leaving 5 bases not matched to a gene. Germline V gives CDR1 MDHEN, CDR2 SYDVKM. CDR3 bases: TGTGCCAGCAGCCCGAGACTAGCGACCGGGGAGCTGTTTTTT. Its protein product is CASSPRLATGELFF.

This rearrangement joins TRBV7-9 to TRBJ1-4; D ambiguous. This CDR3 region has 16 residues. The germline gives CDR1 SEHNR, CDR2 FQNEAQ (reference sequence). Trimming pared 0 bases from V and 5 bases from J, leaving 13 bases between. The CDR3 DNA follows: TGTGCCAGCAGCTTAGCGGTTACACGGGAAAATGAAAAACTGTTTTTT. Translation: CASSLAVTRENEKLFF.

The chain employs TRBV28 and TRBJ2-1; D perhaps matches TRBD2 (6 bases). The CDR3 is 17 residues long. The V gene lost 4 bases and the J gene lost 0 bases, with 16 bases spanning the gap. Germline CDR1 reads MDHEN; CDR2 reads SYDVKM. The CDR3 nucleotides read TGTGCCAGCAGTTCCCCTCGTAGCGGCAGCTCCTACAATGAGCAGTTCTTC. Its protein is CASSSPRSGSSYNEQFF.

V is TRBV18 and J is TRBJ1-3, with a tentative D call TRBD1 (6 bases). V was pared by 2 bases and J by 1 base, with 9 bases between. The CDR3 is 15 residues long. Germline V gives CDR1 KGHSH, CDR2 LQKENI. CDR3 bases: TGTGCCAGCTCACCAGGGACAATTTCTGGAAACACCATATATTTT. Translating gives CASSPGTISGNTIYF. Combining the CDR3 with reference TRBV18 and TRBJ1-3 gives the whole variable domain NAGVMQNPRHLVRRRGQEARLRCSPMKGHSHVYWYRQLPEEGLKFMVYLQKENIIDESGMPKERFSAEFPKEGPSILRIQQVVRGDSAAYFCASSPGTISGNTIYFGEGSWLTVV.

This chain uses TRBV3-1 (or the pseudogene TRBV3-2) with TRBJ2-3, with D possibly being TRBD1 or TRBD2 (6 bases each). Trimming took off 0 bases at V and 3 bases at J, with 10 bases between the two ends. The CDR3 has 15 residues. Germline V gene sequence: CDR1 LGHDT, CDR2 YNNKEL (reference sequence). This CDR3 is CASSQEGGLTDTQYF. The CDR3 coding sequence is TGTGCCAGCAGCCAAGAAGGGGGACTGACAGATACGCAGTATTTT.

V is TRBV10-3 and J is TRBJ2-2; 11 positions match TRBD2. J gave up 6 bases and V 6 bases, and 15 bases lay outside the gene matches. The CDR3 is made up of 18 amino acids. Germline V gives CDR1 ENHRY, CDR2 SYGVKD. The CDR3 loop is CAIRGWTSGQDLSGELFF. For the CDR3, the DNA is TGTGCCATCAGGGGATGGACTAGCGGGCAAGATCTTTCCGGGGAGCTGTTTTTT.

This chain connects TRBV13 to TRBJ1-1; D unresolved. Germline V gene sequence: CDR1 PRHDT, CDR2 FYEKMQ (reference sequence). This CDR3 region has 14 residues. The V end lost 4 bases, the J end lost 0 bases, and 9 bases lay between the germline ends. In DNA form, the CDR3 reads TGTGCCAGCAGCTCGCGGACGGTGAACACTGAAGCTTTCTTT. Protein product: CASSSRTVNTEAFF. The full variable domain, rest sourced from reference TRBV13 and TRBJ1-1, is AAGVIQSPRHLIKEKRETATLKCYPIPRHDTVYWYQQGPGQDPQFLISFYEKMQSDKGSIPDRFSAQQFSDYHSELNMSSLELGDSALYFCASSSRTVNTEAFFGQGTRLTVV.